This passage covers 7 T cell receptor beta chains from one sample sequenced in a study of OX40 agonist ivuxolimab in advanced cancers. TCRdb keeps only in-frame clones here, not all; method: immunoSEQ multiplex PCR. This table holds 60,000 to 65,000 clones, approximately 90% found once. The starting material was CD4+ or CD8+ T cells sorted from blood, obtained in a trial of the OX40 agonist ivuxolimab. All receptors come from an adult with an advanced solid tumor such as melanoma, head and neck, liver or kidney cancer.

The genes are TRBV10-2 and TRBJ2-7; either TRBD1 or TRBD2 may supply D (6 bases each). Between the trimmed V and J ends, which lost 3 bases and 0 bases, there was a span of 15 bases. Germline assignment: CDR1 WSHSY and CDR2 SAAADI. This CDR3 spans 16 amino acids. The CDR3 coding sequence is TGCGCCAGCAGTGATGGGGGGACATCTGGCTCCTACGAGCAGTACTTC. Residues: CASSDGGTSGSYEQYF.

This chain joins TRBV4-3 and TRBJ1-3; a possible D gene is TRBD1 (5 bases). Trimming removed 0 bases at V and 0 bases at J, with 9 bases between. Per germline, CDR1 LGHNA and CDR2 YSLEER. The CDR3 has 16 amino acids. CDR3 DNA sequence: TGCGCCAGCAGCCAAGACAGGGCCCTCTCTGGAAACACCATATATTTT. This encodes CASSQDRALSGNTIYF.

The chain has TRBV7-9 and TRBJ2-5; 10 bases fit TRBD2. The closer fit of TRBJ2-7 to the DNA end suggests the J call may be wrong. The CDR3 consists of 15 residues. Germline CDR1 is SEHNR and CDR2 is FQNEAQ (reference sequence). The CDR3 DNA reads as TGTGCCAGCAGTTGGACTAGCGGCAGCTCCTACGAGCAGTACTTC. Encoded protein: CASSWTSGSSYEQYF.

In its sample, this clone was seen a few times. The chain combines TRBV5-1 with TRBJ1-1; D is unclear. In germline, CDR1 is SGHRS, CDR2 YFSETQ. V was trimmed by 1 base and J by 8 bases, leaving 12 bases between them. This CDR3 is built from 13 residues. The CDR3 DNA reads as TGCGCCAGCAGCTTGCAAGGGCCGTTCGAAGCTTTCTTT. It yields the protein CASSLQGPFEAFF.

This rearrangement joins TRBV27 to TRBJ1-2; tentative D call: TRBD1 (5 bases). Deletions cut 0 bases from V and 7 bases from J, with 15 bases between. From germline, CDR1 is MNHEY and CDR2 SMNVEV (reference sequence). This CDR3 spans 15 amino acids. The CDR3 DNA reads as TGTGCCAGCAGTTTATCGAACCTCAGGGCGACTGGCTACACCTTC. Encoded protein: CASSLSNLRATGYTF.

This chain uses TRBV5-5 with TRBJ1-1, with D perhaps TRBD1 (6 bases). Germline V CDR1 and CDR2: SGHKS, YYEKEE (reference sequence). The ends were cut back, 4 bases at V and 3 bases at J, with 10 bases in the middle. CDR3 size: 13 residues. Here the CDR3 DNA reads TGTGCCAGCAGCCTACAGGGAGACACTGAAGCTTTCTTT. Residues: CASSLQGDTEAFF.

The J gene is TRBJ2-7, the V gene TRBV30; 7 positions match TRBD1. Germline loops: CDR1 GTSNPN, CDR2 SVGIG (reference sequence). The CDR3 has 13 residues. The V gene end was trimmed by 0 bases and the J gene end by 6 bases; junction bases not matched to a gene: 5. The CDR3 sequence is CAWSVTGAGEQYF. CDR3 nucleotides: TGTGCCTGGAGTGTAACAGGGGCCGGCGAGCAGTACTTC.